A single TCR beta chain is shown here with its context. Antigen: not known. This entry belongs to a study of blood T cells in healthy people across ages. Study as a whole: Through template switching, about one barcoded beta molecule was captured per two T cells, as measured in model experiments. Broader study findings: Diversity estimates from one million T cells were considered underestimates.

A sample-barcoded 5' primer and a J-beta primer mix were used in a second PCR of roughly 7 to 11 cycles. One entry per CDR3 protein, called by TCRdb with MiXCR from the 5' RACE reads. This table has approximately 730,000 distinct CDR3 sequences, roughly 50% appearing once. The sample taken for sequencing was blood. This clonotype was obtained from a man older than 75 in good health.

In DNA, the CDR3 is TGTGCCAGCAGCACAGCGGGAGCTGGGGCCAACGTCCTGACTTTC. This sequence encodes CASSTAGAGANVLTF. The chain employs TRBV27 and TRBJ2-6; 8 bases agree with TRBD2. The CDR3 length is 15 residues. Trimming removed 6 bases from V and 2 bases from J; junction bases left unmatched: 3. The germline V gene has CDR1 MNHEY and CDR2 SMNVEV (reference sequence).